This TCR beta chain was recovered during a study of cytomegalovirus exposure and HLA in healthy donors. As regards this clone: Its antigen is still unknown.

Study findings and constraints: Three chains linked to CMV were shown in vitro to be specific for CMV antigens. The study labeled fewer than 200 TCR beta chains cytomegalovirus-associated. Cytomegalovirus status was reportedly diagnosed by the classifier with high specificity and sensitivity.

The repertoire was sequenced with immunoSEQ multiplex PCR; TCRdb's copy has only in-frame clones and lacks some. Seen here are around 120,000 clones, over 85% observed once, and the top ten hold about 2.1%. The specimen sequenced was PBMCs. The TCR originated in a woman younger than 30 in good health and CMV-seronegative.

Here the CDR3 DNA reads TGTGCCAGCAGCTTAGCACCTACGAGCGGGAGGCCCCCGAACACCGGGGAGCTGTTTTTT. This translates into CASSLAPTSGRPPNTGELFF. This chain joins TRBV7-2 and TRBJ2-2, with 9 bases identical to TRBD2. The CDR3 contains 20 residues. Germline CDR1 reads SGHTA; CDR2 reads FQGNSA. J lost 0 bases, V lost 0 bases, and 11 bases had no gene match.